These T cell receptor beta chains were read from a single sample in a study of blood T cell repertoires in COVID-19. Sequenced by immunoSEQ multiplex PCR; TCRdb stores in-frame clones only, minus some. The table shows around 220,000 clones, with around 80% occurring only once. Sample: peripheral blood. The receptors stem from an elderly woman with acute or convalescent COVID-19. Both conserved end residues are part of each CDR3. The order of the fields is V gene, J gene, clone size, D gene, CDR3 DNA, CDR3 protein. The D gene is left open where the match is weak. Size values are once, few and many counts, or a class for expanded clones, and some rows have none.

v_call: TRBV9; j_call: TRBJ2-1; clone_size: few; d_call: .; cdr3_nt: TGTGCCAGCAGCTTCCTAGGCTCCTACAATGAGCAGTTCTTC; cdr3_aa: CASSFLGSYNEQFF
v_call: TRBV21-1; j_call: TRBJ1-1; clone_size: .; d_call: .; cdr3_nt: TGTGCCAGCAGCGGAGAGCCAGGGAATACTGAAGCTTTCTTT; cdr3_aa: CASSGEPGNTEAFF
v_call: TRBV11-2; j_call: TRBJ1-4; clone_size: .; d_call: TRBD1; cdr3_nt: TGTGCCAGCAGCTTAATCCTGGACAGGTATTCCGAAAAACTGTTTTTT; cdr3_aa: CASSLILDRYSEKLFF
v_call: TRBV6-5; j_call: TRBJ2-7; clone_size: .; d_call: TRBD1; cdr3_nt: TGTGCCAGCAGTCCACCCCGACAGGGGGCACGAGAGCAGTACTTC; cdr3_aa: CASSPPRQGAREQYF
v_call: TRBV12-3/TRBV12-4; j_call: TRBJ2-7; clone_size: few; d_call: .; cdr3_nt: TGTGCCAGCAGCCTAGCTCGCGAGCAGTACTTC; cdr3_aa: CASSLAREQYF
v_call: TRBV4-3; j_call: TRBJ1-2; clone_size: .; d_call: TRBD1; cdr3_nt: TGCGCCAGCAGCCAAGACCCATTTGGACAGGGCAACTATGGCTACACCTTC; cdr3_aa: CASSQDPFGQGNYGYTF
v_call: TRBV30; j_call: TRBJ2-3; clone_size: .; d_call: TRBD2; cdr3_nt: TGTGCCTGGAGCGGAAAGGGGACTATCACAGATACGCAGTATTTT; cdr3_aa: CAWSGKGTITDTQYF
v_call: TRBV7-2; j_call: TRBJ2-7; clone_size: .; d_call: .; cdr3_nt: TGTGCCAGCAGCTTAGGGTGGGGCAGCTCCTACGAGCAGTACTTC; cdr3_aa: CASSLGWGSSYEQYF
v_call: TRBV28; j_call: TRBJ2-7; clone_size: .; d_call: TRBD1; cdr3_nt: TGTGCCAGCAGACCGACAGGGACGGAGGAGCAGTACTTC; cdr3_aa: CASRPTGTEEQYF
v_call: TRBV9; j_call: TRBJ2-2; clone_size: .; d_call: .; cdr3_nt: TGTGCCAGCAGCGTAGTAGGTAGCGCAGACACCGGGGAGCTGTTTTTT; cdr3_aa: CASSVVGSADTGELFF
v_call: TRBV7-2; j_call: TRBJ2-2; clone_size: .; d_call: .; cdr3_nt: TGTGCCAGCAGCTTAGGACTGGATCGGGAGCTGTTTTTT; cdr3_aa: CASSLGLDRELFF
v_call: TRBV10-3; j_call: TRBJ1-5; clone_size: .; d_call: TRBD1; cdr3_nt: TGTGCCATCCGGACAGGATTCGTTAATAGCAATCAGCCCCAGCATTTT; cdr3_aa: CAIRTGFVNSNQPQHF
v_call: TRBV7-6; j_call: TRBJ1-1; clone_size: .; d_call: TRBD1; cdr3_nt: TGTGCCAGCAGCTCAACGGGACAGGGGAACACTGAAGCTTTCTTT; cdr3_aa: CASSSTGQGNTEAFF
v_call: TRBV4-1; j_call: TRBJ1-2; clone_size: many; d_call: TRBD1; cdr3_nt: TGCGCCAGCAGCCTCTCGCCGGGACAGGGGCACGGGGGCTACACCTTC; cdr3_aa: CASSLSPGQGHGGYTF
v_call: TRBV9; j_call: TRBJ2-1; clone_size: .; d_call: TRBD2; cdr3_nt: TGTGCCAGCAGCCTTCGACTAGCGCTCTACAATGAGCAGTTCTTC; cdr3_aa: CASSLRLALYNEQFF
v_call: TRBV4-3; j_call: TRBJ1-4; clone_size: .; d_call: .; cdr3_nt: TGCGCCAGCAGCCAAGAAATGGGCGCAACTAATGAAAAACTGTTTTTT; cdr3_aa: CASSQEMGATNEKLFF
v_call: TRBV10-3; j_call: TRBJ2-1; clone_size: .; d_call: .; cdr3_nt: TGTGCCATCAGTGTACTTATTGACTACAATGAGCAGTTCTTC; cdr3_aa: CAISVLIDYNEQFF
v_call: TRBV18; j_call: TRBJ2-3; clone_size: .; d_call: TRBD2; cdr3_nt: TGTGCCAGCTCAGGCGGGGGGGCCATCGATACGCAGTATTTT; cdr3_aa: CASSGGGAIDTQYF
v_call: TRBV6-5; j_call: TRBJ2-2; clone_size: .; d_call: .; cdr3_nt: TGTGCCAGCAGTTACGGCAGGGGGAACACCGGGGAGCTGTTTTTT; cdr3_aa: CASSYGRGNTGELFF
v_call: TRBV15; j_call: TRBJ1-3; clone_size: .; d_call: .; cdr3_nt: TGTGCCACCAGCAGGACAGCCGGCTCTGGAAACACCATATATTTT; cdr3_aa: CATSRTAGSGNTIYF
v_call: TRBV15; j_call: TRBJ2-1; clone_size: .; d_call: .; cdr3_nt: TGTGCCACCAGCAGAGATCTCGGTTCCTACAATGAGCAGTTCTTC; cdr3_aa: CATSRDLGSYNEQFF
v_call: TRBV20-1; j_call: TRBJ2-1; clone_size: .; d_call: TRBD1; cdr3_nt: TGCAGTGCTAGTGAAGGGGGCGGCGGGCAAGACAATGAGCAGTTCTTC; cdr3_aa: CSASEGGGGQDNEQFF
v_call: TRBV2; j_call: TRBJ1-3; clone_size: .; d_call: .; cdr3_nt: TGTGCCATCACGACCTATACAGGGCCTAGCTCTGGAAACACCATATATTTT; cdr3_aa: CAITTYTGPSSGNTIYF
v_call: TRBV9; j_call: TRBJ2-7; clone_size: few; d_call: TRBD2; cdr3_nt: TGTGCCAGCAGCGTCACCGGGACTAGCGGGGAGGGGGAGCAGTACTTC; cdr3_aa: CASSVTGTSGEGEQYF
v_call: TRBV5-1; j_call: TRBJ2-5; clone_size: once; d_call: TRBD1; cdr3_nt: TGCGCCAGCAGCCGCGGGCAGGGGGCGGATGAGACCCAGTACTTC; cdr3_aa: CASSRGQGADETQYF
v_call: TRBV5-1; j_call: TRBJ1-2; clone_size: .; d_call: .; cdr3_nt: TGCGCCAGCAGCGACAGAGCTTTCTATGGCTACACCTTC; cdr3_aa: CASSDRAFYGYTF
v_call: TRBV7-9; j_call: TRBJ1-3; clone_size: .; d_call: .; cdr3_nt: TGTGCCAGCAGCCGTCTCCTCTATGGTCAGGGGAACACCATATATTTT; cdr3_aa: CASSRLLYGQGNTIYF
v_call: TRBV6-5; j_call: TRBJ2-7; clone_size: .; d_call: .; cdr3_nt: TGTGCCAGCAGCCTTCTTAACTCCTACGAGCAGTACTTC; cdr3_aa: CASSLLNSYEQYF
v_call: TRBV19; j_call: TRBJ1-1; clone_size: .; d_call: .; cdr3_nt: TGTGCCAGTAGTACCGTCCAGGGAGGGTACACTGAAGCTTTCTTT; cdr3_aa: CASSTVQGGYTEAFF
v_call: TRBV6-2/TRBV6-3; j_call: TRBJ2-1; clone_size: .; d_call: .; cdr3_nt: TGTGCCAGCAGTTACCATAGGGGGGGAAGGGATGAGCAGTTCTTC; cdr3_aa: CASSYHRGGRDEQFF
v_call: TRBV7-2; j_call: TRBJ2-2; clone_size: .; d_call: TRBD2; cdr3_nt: TGTGCCAGCAGCTTACATAGCCTAGCGGGGGCAACCGGGGAGCTGTTTTTT; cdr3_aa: CASSLHSLAGATGELFF
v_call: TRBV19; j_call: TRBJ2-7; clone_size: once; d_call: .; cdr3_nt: TGTGCCAGTAGTATCGGACAGCACTACGAGCAGTACTTC; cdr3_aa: CASSIGQHYEQYF
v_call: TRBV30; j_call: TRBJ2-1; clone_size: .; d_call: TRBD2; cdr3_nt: TGTGTCTGGTCGGGGGGGAATGAGCAGTTCTTC; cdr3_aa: CVWSGGNEQFF
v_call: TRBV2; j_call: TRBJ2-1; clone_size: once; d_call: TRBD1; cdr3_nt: TGTGCCAGCAGCGCCCGGACAGGAGCATCCTATGAGCAGTTCTTC; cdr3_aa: CASSARTGASYEQFF
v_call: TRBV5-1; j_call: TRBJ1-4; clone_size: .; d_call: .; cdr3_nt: TGCGCCAGCAGTTTGGAGGCCCTAGGGAGTACTAATGAAAAACTGTTTTTT; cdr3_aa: CASSLEALGSTNEKLFF
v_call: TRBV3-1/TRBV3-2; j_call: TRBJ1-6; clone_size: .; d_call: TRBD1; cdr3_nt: TGTGCCAGCAGCCCCCCTTGTAGGGGGCACCACTATAATTCACCCCTCCACTTT; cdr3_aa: CASSPPCRGHHYNSPLHF
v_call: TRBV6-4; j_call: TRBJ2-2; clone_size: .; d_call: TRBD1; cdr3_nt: TGTGCCAGCAGAACCCAGGGGGAGACCGGGGAGCTGTTTTTT; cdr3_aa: CASRTQGETGELFF
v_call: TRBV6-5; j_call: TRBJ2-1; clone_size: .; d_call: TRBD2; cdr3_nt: TGTGCCAGCAGCATAGCGGGAGTAGACAATGAGCAGTTCTTC; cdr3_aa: CASSIAGVDNEQFF
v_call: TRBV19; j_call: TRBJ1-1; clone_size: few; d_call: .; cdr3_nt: TGTGCCAGTAGTATAGGCCGGAGGACTGAAGCTTTCTTT; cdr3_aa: CASSIGRRTEAFF
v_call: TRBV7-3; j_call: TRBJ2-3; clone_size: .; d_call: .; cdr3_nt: TGTGCCAGCAGCTCCGGACAGCTCACAGATACGCAGTATTTT; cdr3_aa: CASSSGQLTDTQYF
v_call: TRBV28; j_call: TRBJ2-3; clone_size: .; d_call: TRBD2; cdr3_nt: TGTGCCAGCAGTCGGACTAGCATCCCAGATACGCAGTATTTT; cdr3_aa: CASSRTSIPDTQYF
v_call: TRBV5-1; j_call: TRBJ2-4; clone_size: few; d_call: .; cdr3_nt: TGCGCCAGCAGCACCGGGGACATTCAGTACTTC; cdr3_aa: CASSTGDIQYF
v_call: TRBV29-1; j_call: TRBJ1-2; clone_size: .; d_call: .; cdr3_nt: TGCAGCGTTAATCTAGGATCCGGGGGATATGGCTACACCTTC; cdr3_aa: CSVNLGSGGYGYTF
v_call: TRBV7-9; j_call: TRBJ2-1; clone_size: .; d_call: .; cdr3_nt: TGTGCCAGCAGCTCCCCGACTGGGTCCTACAATGAGCAGTTCTTC; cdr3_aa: CASSSPTGSYNEQFF
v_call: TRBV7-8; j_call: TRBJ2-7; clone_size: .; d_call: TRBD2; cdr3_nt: TGTGCCAGCAGCTCACTAGCGGGAGCCCTCGAGCAGTACTTC; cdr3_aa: CASSSLAGALEQYF
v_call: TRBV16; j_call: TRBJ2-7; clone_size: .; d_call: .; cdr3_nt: TGTGCCAGCAGCCAACAGGCCTACGAGCAGTACTTC; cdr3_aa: CASSQQAYEQYF
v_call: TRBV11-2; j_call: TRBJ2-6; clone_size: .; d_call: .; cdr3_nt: TGTGCCAGCAGTCCCGGACAGTCTGGGGCCAACGTCCTGACTTTC; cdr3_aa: CASSPGQSGANVLTF
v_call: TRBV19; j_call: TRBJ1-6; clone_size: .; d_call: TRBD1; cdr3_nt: TGTGCCAGTACCTCGACAGGGACGGGTTCACCCCTCCACTTT; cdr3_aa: CASTSTGTGSPLHF
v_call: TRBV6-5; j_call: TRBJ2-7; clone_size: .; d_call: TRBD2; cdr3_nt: TGTGCCAGCAGCCCACCTAGCGGGGGGATATACGAGCAGTACTTC; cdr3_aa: CASSPPSGGIYEQYF
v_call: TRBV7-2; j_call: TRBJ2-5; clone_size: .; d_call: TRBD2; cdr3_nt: TGTGCCAGCAGGACTGCTAGCGGCGGGGAGACCCAGTACTTC; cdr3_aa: CASRTASGGETQYF
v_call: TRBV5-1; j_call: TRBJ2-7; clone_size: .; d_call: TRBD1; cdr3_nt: TGCGCCAGCAGCTCCGGGACAGGGGTCTACGAGCAGTACTTC; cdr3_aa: CASSSGTGVYEQYF
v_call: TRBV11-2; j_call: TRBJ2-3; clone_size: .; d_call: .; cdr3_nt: TGTGCCAGCAGCGCCCCGTTACAGGGTGGATTGGTGGGGGATACGCAGTATTTT; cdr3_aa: CASSAPLQGGLVGDTQYF
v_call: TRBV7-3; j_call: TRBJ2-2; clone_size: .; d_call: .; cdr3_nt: TGTGCCAGCAGCTTAAGGGCAGGGTCCACCGGGGAGCTGTTTTTT; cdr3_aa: CASSLRAGSTGELFF
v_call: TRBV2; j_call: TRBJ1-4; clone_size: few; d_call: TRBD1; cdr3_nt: TGTGCCAGCAGCGGGCGGACAGGAACTAATGAAAAACTGTTTTTT; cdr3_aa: CASSGRTGTNEKLFF
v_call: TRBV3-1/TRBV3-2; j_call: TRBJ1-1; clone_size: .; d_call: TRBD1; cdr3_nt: TGTGCCAGCAGCCAAAAGGACAGGGGCACTGAAGCTTTCTTT; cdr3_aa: CASSQKDRGTEAFF